This T cell receptor beta chain was documented in a study of T cell repertoires in cytomegalovirus infection. Study-wide context: Recently identified HLA-C-restricted CMV epitopes and well-studied HLA-B-restricted CMV epitopes were used by the study. A matching HLA type, together with CMV infection, was signaled by public TCR beta signatures. The study's findings and limits: HLA-C-restricted CMV clonotypes gave the most frequent clonotype in two of eight donors.

One entry per CDR3 protein, called by TCRdb with MiXCR from the reads. The sample lists around 570,000 distinct CDR3 sequences, around 40% occurring once. V lost 7 bases and J lost 0, with 13 bases in between. The CDR3 sequence is 16 residues long. Germline-derived CDR1 and CDR2 are SNHLY and FYNNEI. Notes on this clonotype: The target antigen is unknown.

This specimen was cultured PBMCs, taken from culture after CMV antigen stimulation. V is TRBV2 and J is TRBJ2-6; D gene ambiguous. The clonotype originates from a human donor in good health (CMV status not recorded). Some clones in this sample may be carry-over from other donors' samples. Here the CDR3 reads CASNYYFFSGANVLTF. CDR3 DNA sequence: TGTGCCAGCAATTACTATTTTTTCTCTGGGGCCAACGTCCTGACTTTC.